One sample yielded the 28 T cell receptor beta chains listed below, sequenced in a study of cytomegalovirus exposure and HLA in healthy donors. PCR was performed using 60 Vbeta and 13 Jbeta primers. The repertoire was sequenced with immunoSEQ multiplex PCR; TCRdb's copy has only in-frame clones and lacks some. This sample has 150,000 or so clones, with roughly 73% found just once. Sequenced sample: PBMCs. The receptors here all came from a woman under 30 in good health and CMV-seronegative.

V and J are TRBV7-6 and TRBJ1-1, with D perhaps matching TRBD1 (6 bases). The V gene lost 4 bases and the J gene lost 1 base, with 16 bases spanning the gap. Germline CDR1 is SGHVS and CDR2 is FNYEAQ. The CDR3 spans 16 residues. CDR3 nucleotide sequence: TGTGCCAGCAGCTCCCGAAGGTCAGGGGAGAACACTGAAGCTTTCTTT. Translating it yields CASSSRRSGENTEAFF.

In the case of this clone: This same CDR3 is encoded by further DNA sequences in the sample. The rearrangement uses TRBV6-5 and TRBJ2-7; a possible D gene is TRBD1 (6 bases). The CDR3 length is 14 residues. From germline, CDR1 is MNHEY and CDR2 SVGAGI. Deletions cut 2 bases from V and 1 base from J, with 9 bases between. The CDR3 protein is CASSYRDRSYEQYF. The CDR3 DNA follows: TGTGCCAGCAGTTACCGAGACAGGTCCTACGAGCAGTACTTC.

This clone was picked up a small number of times. V usage is TRBV10-3 and J usage is TRBJ2-5, with TRBD1 matching over 9 bases. The V gene end was trimmed by 4 bases and the J gene end by 5 bases; junction bases not matched to a gene: 5. This CDR3 region has 14 residues. Germline V gene sequence: CDR1 ENHRY, CDR2 SYGVKD. CDR3 DNA: TGTGCCATCAGTGCCGGGACAGGGAAGGAGACCCAGTACTTC. It yields the protein CAISAGTGKETQYF.

The gene calls are TRBV5-6 and TRBJ1-1; 8 positions match TRBD1. CDR3 length equals 14 residues. Trimming cost V 5 bases and J 6 bases; bases outside gene matches: 9. Germline loops: CDR1 SGHDT, CDR2 YYEEEE. CDR3 region: CASRPDREWSEAFF. The CDR3 nucleotides are TGTGCCAGCAGACCGGACAGGGAGTGGTCTGAAGCTTTCTTT.

This clone turned up a few times. This chain uses TRBV5-6 with TRBJ1-1; 12 nucleotides align to TRBD1. This CDR3 comprises 16 residues. Germline-derived CDR1 and CDR2 are SGHDT and YYEEEE. J lost 4 bases, V lost 0 bases, and 4 bases had no gene match. CDR3: CASSLGGQGATTEAFF. The CDR3 region has the DNA TGTGCCAGCAGCTTGGGGGGACAGGGGGCGACCACTGAAGCTTTCTTT.

The chain employs TRBV6-5 and TRBJ2-7; D is unresolved. Trimming stripped 4 bases from V and 0 bases from J, with 10 bases between. CDR3 size: 14 residues. Per germline, CDR1 MNHEY and CDR2 SVGAGI. The CDR3 sequence is CASSLSEDSYEQYF. CDR3 nucleotide sequence: TGTGCCAGCAGTTTATCAGAGGACTCCTACGAGCAGTACTTC.

This clone was seen only a few times. Written as DNA, the CDR3 is TGTGCCAGCAGCCCCGAGAGACTAGCGGGAGGGCGAGATACGCAGTATTTT. This codes for CASSPERLAGGRDTQYF. The chain recombines TRBV9 with TRBJ2-3; 14 bases map to TRBD2. Per the germline V gene, CDR1 is SGDLS and CDR2 is YYNGEE. This CDR3 is built from 17 residues. Unmatched junction bases numbered 9, after V lost 4 bases and J lost 5 bases.

The chain joins TRBV2 to TRBJ1-4; D remains unclear. Looked up from germline, CDR1 is SNHLY and CDR2 is FYNNEI. The CDR3 covers 17 residues. The V and J ends lost 1 base and 0 bases respectively, with 12 bases between them. The CDR3 bases are TGTGCCAGCAGTGAAGTTATCCTGCGGGCAACTAATGAAAAACTGTTTTTT. It codes for CASSEVILRATNEKLFF.

The rearrangement joins TRBV18 to TRBJ1-1; 7 bases align to TRBD1. The CDR3 spans 15 residues. Germline-derived CDR1 and CDR2 are KGHSH and LQKENI. Trimming cost V 3 bases and J 1 base; bases outside gene matches: 5. This CDR3 reads CASSPDGQENTEAFF. CDR3 sequence (DNA): TGTGCCAGCTCACCCGACGGACAGGAGAACACTGAAGCTTTCTTT.

The chain carries TRBV5-6 and TRBJ2-5, with D perhaps matching TRBD2 (6 bases). The germline V gene encodes CDR1 SGHDT and CDR2 YYEEEE. V lost 6 bases, J lost 2 bases, and 14 bases lay in between. The CDR3 is 14 residues long. The CDR3 sequence is CASTWGGVQETQYF. The DNA of the CDR3 is TGTGCCAGCACCTGGGGCGGGGTACAAGAGACCCAGTACTTC.

The chain uses TRBV19 and TRBJ2-1; 10 positions agree with TRBD1. This CDR3 contains 14 residues. Germline V gene sequence: CDR1 LNHDA, CDR2 SQIVND (reference sequence). The V gene end was trimmed by 5 bases and the J gene end by 7 bases; junction bases not matched to a gene: 5. The CDR3, as DNA: TGTGCCAGTAGTCGGCGGGACAGGGGTAATGAGCAGTTCTTC. Its translation is CASSRRDRGNEQFF.

V usage is TRBV5-6 and J usage is TRBJ1-4, with 7 bases aligning to TRBD1. The CDR3 sequence is 14 residues long. V lost 2 bases, J lost 5 bases, and 3 bases stayed unmatched. Germline CDR1 reads SGHDT; CDR2 reads YYEEEE. The CDR3 bases are TGTGCCAGCAGCTTAAGGGGGCGCAATGAAAAACTGTTTTTT. It yields the protein CASSLRGRNEKLFF.

The rearrangement links TRBV9 to TRBJ1-1; D possibly corresponds to TRBD1 (6 bases). The V end lost 2 bases, the J end lost 1 base, and 9 bases lay between the germline ends. The germline gives CDR1 SGDLS, CDR2 YYNGEE. The CDR3 spans 14 residues. In DNA, the CDR3 is TGTGCCAGCAGCGTGCGGGGGCAGAACACTGAAGCTTTCTTT. Protein sequence: CASSVRGQNTEAFF.

The V gene is TRBV5-1, the J gene TRBJ2-3; 7 bases line up with TRBD1. The length of the CDR3 is 15 residues. Germline V lookup: CDR1 SGHRS, CDR2 YFSETQ. Trimming cost V 4 bases and J 0 bases; bases outside gene matches: 5. CDR3 sequence (DNA): TGCGCCAGCAGCCCCACAGGGGCTAGCACAGATACGCAGTATTTT. It yields the protein CASSPTGASTDTQYF.

The rearrangement uses TRBV11-1 and TRBJ1-1; D gene unclear. Looked up from germline, CDR1 is SGHAT and CDR2 is FQDESV (reference sequence). CDR3 size: 13 residues. The V end lost 5 bases, the J end lost 3 bases, and 10 bases lay between the germline ends. CDR3 sequence: CASSVRRDTEAFF. CDR3 DNA: TGTGCCAGCAGCGTCCGGAGGGACACTGAAGCTTTCTTT. The whole variable domain, filled in from reference TRBV11-1 and TRBJ1-1, reads EAEVAQSPRYKITEKSQAVAFWCDPISGHATLYWYRQILGQGPELLVQFQDESVVDDSQLPKDRFSAERLKGVDSTLKIQPAELGDSAMYLCASSVRRDTEAFFGQGTRLTVV.

This chain links TRBV10-2 with TRBJ2-3, with 11 positions matching TRBD2. The germline CDR1 and CDR2 sequences are WSHSY and SAAADI. The V gene end was trimmed by 7 bases and the J gene end by 5 bases; junction bases not matched to a gene: 8. The CDR3 sequence is 15 residues long. The CDR3 DNA follows: TGCGCCAGCACTAAGACTAGCGGGGAGATAGATACGCAGTATTTT. Amino acid sequence: CASTKTSGEIDTQYF.

This clone was recorded a few times. The CDR3 sequence is CASSFPGEPPLHF. CDR3 DNA sequence: TGTGCCAGCAGTTTTCCCGGGGAGCCACCCCTCCACTTT. This sequence joins TRBV28 and TRBJ1-6; no firm D call. The CDR3 is made up of 13 amino acids. Trimming left V 3 bases short and J 11 bases short, with 11 bases between. Germline V gene data show CDR1 as MDHEN and CDR2 as SYDVKM.

This clone was detected only a few times. The chain is built from TRBV9 and TRBJ1-1; D is possibly TRBD1 (6 bases). The CDR3 covers 15 residues. CDR1 is SGDLS, CDR2 YYNGEE, per germline. Trimming removed 3 bases at V and 5 bases at J, with 17 bases between. The CDR3 DNA follows: TGTGCCAGCAGCGACGGCGGGGGCCGGAGGACTGAAGCTTTCTTT. Translating gives CASSDGGGRRTEAFF.

The V gene is TRBV5-4, the J gene TRBJ1-1, with a possible D match to TRBD1 (6 bases). The CDR3 has 17 residues. Looked up from germline, CDR1 is SGHNT and CDR2 is YYREEE (reference sequence). The V gene lost 1 base and the J gene lost 11 bases, with 27 bases spanning the gap. The CDR3 coding sequence is TGTGCCAGCAGCTTGTCCGTACGCCCCGGACAGAAAATTGAGGCTTTCTTT. This translates into CASSLSVRPGQKIEAFF.

Written as DNA, the CDR3 is TGTGCCAGTACCCGCAAGGGGCAGGGATTGGAAAAACTGTTTTTT. Translation gives CASTRKGQGLEKLFF. The chain recombines TRBV19 with TRBJ1-4; maybe TRBD1 (5 bases). Germline V gene data show CDR1 as LNHDA and CDR2 as SQIVND (reference sequence). Trimming pared 7 bases from V and 8 bases from J, leaving 20 bases between. This CDR3 is built from 15 residues.

This clone has only a few counts. This chain connects TRBV5-1 to TRBJ2-3, with TRBD1 as a possible D gene (7 bases). The CDR3 consists of 15 residues. Germline CDR1 is SGHRS and CDR2 is YFSETQ. Trimming shortened V by 7 bases and J by 0 bases, and 15 bases separated the two germline ends. CDR3 nucleotides: TGCGCCAGCCAGGGGGTTGCGGGAAGCACAGATACGCAGTATTTT. Its translation: CASQGVAGSTDTQYF.

In this sample, this clone turned up a few times. The rearrangement uses TRBV28 and TRBJ2-1; 10 bases fit TRBD2. The CDR3 has 11 amino acids. Germline CDR1 is MDHEN and CDR2 is SYDVKM. Trimming removed 6 bases from V and 13 bases from J; junction bases left unmatched: 3. For the CDR3, the DNA is TGTGCCAGCAGAAGCGGGGGGGGACAGTTCTTC. Its protein product is CASRSGGGQFF.

Notes on this clone: The junction differs from germline at one of its ends, possibly a read error. This chain connects TRBV18 to TRBJ1-1; D may be TRBD1 (5 bases). The CDR3 consists of 13 residues. Germline V gives CDR1 KGHSH, CDR2 LQKENI. CDR3 nucleotide sequence: TGTGCCAGCTCACCTAAACAGGACACTGAAGCTTTTTTT. This codes for CASSPKQDTEAFF.

CDR3 region: CASSFLPGTGDSPLHF. DNA for the CDR3: TGTGCCAGCAGCTTCCTGCCGGGTACAGGGGATTCACCCCTCCACTTT. The chain couples TRBV11-2 to TRBJ1-6; TRBD1 matches at 7 bases. J was trimmed by 8 bases and V by 3 bases; bases with no gene match: 10. Looked up from germline, CDR1 is SGHAT and CDR2 is FQNNGV. The CDR3 consists of 16 residues.

The rearrangement links TRBV28 to TRBJ2-4; a weak D match, TRBD2 (6 bases). The length of the CDR3 is 14 residues. Germline loops: CDR1 MDHEN, CDR2 SYDVKM. Trimming took 6 bases from V and 2 from J, leaving 11 bases between them. In DNA, the CDR3 is TGTGCCAGCAGGCAAGGGAGGCCCAAAAACATTCAGTACTTC. This gives the protein CASRQGRPKNIQYF.

The chain combines TRBV5-5 with TRBJ1-2, with a possible D match to TRBD1 (6 bases). The V end lost 0 bases, the J end lost 5 bases, and 8 bases lay between the germline ends. The CDR3 is made up of 13 amino acids. Germline assignment: CDR1 SGHKS and CDR2 YYEKEE (reference sequence). The CDR3 sequence is CASSLGDKYGYTF. DNA for the CDR3: TGTGCCAGCAGCTTGGGGGACAAATATGGCTACACCTTC.

The chain uses TRBV11-2 and TRBJ2-7; tentatively, D is TRBD1 (5 bases). This CDR3 spans 14 amino acids. CDR1 is SGHAT and CDR2 is FQNNGV in the germline V gene. V lost 3 bases to trimming and J lost 0 bases, with 9 bases between them. DNA for the CDR3: TGTGCCAGCAGCTTTTCGGACAACTCCTACGAGCAGTACTTC. Amino acids: CASSFSDNSYEQYF.

The V and J genes are TRBV18 and TRBJ2-7; 10 bases line up with TRBD2. Trimming took 6 bases from V and 0 from J; bases not matched to a gene: 8. CDR1 and CDR2 (germline): KGHSH, LQKENI. The CDR3 is 16 amino acids. The CDR3 loop reads CASSTSPSGSSYEQYV. The DNA for the CDR3 is TGTGCCAGCTCGACCTCCCCTAGCGGGAGCTCCTACGAGCAGTACGTC.